These 26 T cell receptor beta chains share one sample of origin, sequenced in a study of early stage breast cancer tumors. Here immunoSEQ multiplex PCR was the method, and the copy in TCRdb shows in-frame clones only, minus some. The sample holds fewer than 50,000 clones; 55% to 75% are singletons and the top ten take roughly 7.2%. The sequencing sample was made of blood. All receptors come from a person aged 50-59 years with breast cancer.

The chain combines TRBV5-6 with TRBJ2-2; 7 bases map to TRBD1. V shed 1 base, J shed 3 bases, and the junction held 3 bases outside the gene matches. The germline V gene has CDR1 SGHDT and CDR2 YYEEEE. The CDR3 covers 15 residues. Written as DNA, the CDR3 is TGTGCCAGCAGCTTGCTCGACAGGGACACCGGGGAGCTGTTTTTT. This translates into CASSLLDRDTGELFF.

The chain links TRBV2 to TRBJ1-2; unclear D gene. The germline V and J ends were trimmed by 6 bases and 7 bases, with 9 bases remaining between them. Germline V CDR1 and CDR2: SNHLY, FYNNEI. This CDR3 is 11 amino acids long. The CDR3 DNA follows: TGTGCCAGCAGACCCGAGATTGGCTACACCTTC. Protein product: CASRPEIGYTF.

This chain links TRBV10-3 with TRBJ2-6, with TRBD2 identical over 11 bases. This CDR3 is built from 18 residues. Germline V gene data show CDR1 as ENHRY and CDR2 as SYGVKD. The ends lost 10 bases at V and 0 bases at J; junction bases unmatched: 11. The CDR3 region is CASHLAGGLSSGANVLTF. Here the CDR3 DNA reads TGTGCCAGCCACCTAGCGGGGGGTCTAAGCTCTGGGGCCAACGTCCTGACTTTC.

In DNA form, the CDR3 reads TGTGCCAGCAGCCCGTGGGACAGATCGGGAAACACCATATATTTT. It encodes CASSPWDRSGNTIYF. The rearrangement uses TRBV7-6 and TRBJ1-3, with 7 bases aligning to TRBD1. In germline, CDR1 is SGHVS, CDR2 FNYEAQ. The CDR3 contains 15 residues. V gave up 5 bases and J gave up 4 bases; unmatched junction bases: 8.

The chain employs TRBV6-1 and TRBJ1-2, with a weak D call TRBD1 (6 bases). Germline assignment: CDR1 MNHNS and CDR2 SASEGT. The CDR3 is made up of 14 amino acids. Trimming took 5 bases from V and 4 from J, leaving 14 bases between them. The CDR3 region is CASSKDGTSYGYTF. The DNA of the CDR3 is TGTGCCAGCAGTAAAGACGGGACAAGCTATGGCTACACCTTC.

The V call is TRBV11-2, the J call TRBJ2-3, with a weak D call TRBD2 (7 bases). There are 16 residues in the CDR3. V lost 5 bases and J 8 bases, leaving 23 bases between the germline ends. The germline CDR1 and CDR2 sequences are SGHAT and FQNNGV. CDR3 bases: TGTGCCAGCAGCCCCCGCCCGGGGGGCGGGGGAGGTACGCAGTATTTT. Protein product: CASSPRPGGGGGTQYF. Using reference TRBV11-2 and TRBJ2-3 for the parts outside the CDR3, the full variable domain is EAGVAQSPRYKIIEKRQSVAFWCNPISGHATLYWYQQILGQGPKLLIQFQNNGVVDDSQLPKDRFSAERLKGVDSTLKIQPAKLEDSAVYLCASSPRPGGGGGTQYFGPGTRLTVL.

This chain joins TRBV5-1 and TRBJ1-2; TRBD1 might be the D (5 bases). The CDR3 is 13 residues long. CDR1 is SGHRS and CDR2 is YFSETQ in the germline V gene. V was cut by 2 bases and J by 8 bases, with 13 bases left in between. The CDR3 DNA reads as TGCGCCAGCAGCTTTCAACGGGAGGGGGGCTACACCTTC. Protein product: CASSFQREGGYTF.

The gene calls are TRBV5-4 and TRBJ1-2; a possible D gene is TRBD1 (5 bases). The V and J ends lost 2 bases and 4 bases respectively, with 6 bases between them. The CDR3 sequence is 12 residues long. CDR1 is SGHNT and CDR2 is YYREEE in the germline V gene (reference sequence). The CDR3 bases are TGTGCCAGCAGCTTAGACAGCTATGGCTACACCTTC. Protein: CASSLDSYGYTF.

In its sample, this clone was seen a few times. The rearrangement joins TRBV11-3 to TRBJ1-1, with D maybe TRBD1 (6 bases). Between the trimmed V and J ends, which lost 5 bases and 0 bases, there was a span of 10 bases. This CDR3 is 14 amino acids long. CDR1 and CDR2 (germline): SGHNT, YENEEA. This chain's CDR3 is CASSNRAMNTEAFF. CDR3 sequence (DNA): TGTGCCAGCAGCAACAGGGCCATGAACACTGAAGCTTTCTTT.

This clone was detected a few times. The V gene is TRBV5-1, the J gene TRBJ2-3; 8 nucleotides align to TRBD1. V trimming: 5 bases; J trimming: 4 bases; junction bases outside the gene matches: 15. There are 17 residues in the CDR3. Germline-derived CDR1 and CDR2 are SGHRS and YFSETQ. CDR3 bases: TGCGCCAGCAGTACCCAGGGGGCAGCTAGGGGCGCAGATACGCAGTATTTT. Translating it yields CASSTQGAARGADTQYF.

By sample share, this clone is medium-sized. The chain uses TRBV2 and TRBJ1-1; 7 nucleotides align to TRBD1. This CDR3 spans 14 amino acids. After removal of 6 bases from V and 1 base from J, the junction contained 5 bases not matched to a gene. Germline loops: CDR1 SNHLY, CDR2 FYNNEI. CDR3 sequence reads: CASREQGKNTEAFF. CDR3 nucleotide sequence: TGTGCCAGCAGAGAACAGGGGAAGAACACTGAAGCTTTCTTT. Using reference TRBV2 and TRBJ1-1 for the parts outside the CDR3, the full variable domain is EPEVTQTPSHQVTQMGQEVILRCVPISNHLYFYWYRQILGQKVEFLVSFYNNEISEKSEIFDDQFSVERPDGSNFTLKIRSTKLEDSAMYFCASREQGKNTEAFFGQGTRLTVV.

The chain carries TRBV27 and TRBJ1-1; 8 positions match TRBD1. The ends lost 6 bases at V and 10 bases at J; junction bases unmatched: 13. Germline loops: CDR1 MNHEY, CDR2 SMNVEV (reference sequence). The CDR3 length is 14 residues. CDR3 amino acids: CASRIGPGTGGAFF. CDR3 bases: TGTGCCAGCAGAATAGGGCCTGGCACAGGGGGAGCTTTCTTT.

Judged by abundance, this clone is medium-sized. The chain joins TRBV7-9 to TRBJ1-3; D not resolved. Germline assignment: CDR1 SEHNR and CDR2 FQNEAQ (reference sequence). This CDR3 contains 17 residues. Trimming removed 1 base from V and 0 bases from J, with 13 bases in between. DNA for the CDR3: TGTGCCAGCAGCTTAGAAGTTTCGGGTGTCTCTGGAAACACCATATATTTT. This sequence encodes CASSLEVSGVSGNTIYF.

CDR3 sequence (DNA): TGTGCCAGCTCACCTGGACAGCCCGGGGACGTAGATACGCAGTATTTT. This encodes CASSPGQPGDVDTQYF. V gene TRBV18 combines with J gene TRBJ2-3; possible D gene TRBD1, 6 bases. CDR3 size: 16 residues. The V and J ends lost 3 bases and 5 bases respectively, with 18 bases between them. CDR1 is KGHSH and CDR2 is LQKENI in the germline V gene.

V is TRBV11-2 and J is TRBJ1-5; maybe TRBD1 (6 bases). The CDR3 runs to 15 residues. Germline V gene data show CDR1 as SGHAT and CDR2 as FQNNGV. Trimming stripped 1 base from V and 1 base from J, with 8 bases between. The CDR3, as DNA: TGTGCCAGCAGCTTAGGAGGGACAAGCAATCAGCCCCAGCATTTT. Translation: CASSLGGTSNQPQHF.

V gene TRBV9 combines with J gene TRBJ2-7; D may be TRBD1 (5 bases). V lost 6 bases and J lost 0, with 19 bases in between. Germline V lookup: CDR1 SGDLS, CDR2 YYNGEE. The CDR3 totals 16 residues. The CDR3 DNA reads TGTGCCAGCAACAACGGTAGGGGCCTAAGCTCCTACGAGCAGTACGTC. This encodes CASNNGRGLSSYEQYV.

This chain links TRBV9 with TRBJ1-6, with TRBD1 matching 7 bases. CDR1 SGDLS and CDR2 YYNGEE come from the germline V gene. J was trimmed by 6 bases and V by 5 bases; bases with no gene match: 5. This CDR3 spans 14 amino acids. CDR3 DNA: TGTGCCAGCAGTTTACAGGGGACTAATTCACCCCTCCACTTT. This codes for CASSLQGTNSPLHF. Combining the CDR3 with reference TRBV9 and TRBJ1-6 gives the whole variable domain DSGVTQTPKHLITATGQRVTLRCSPRSGDLSVYWYQQSLDQGLQFLIQYYNGEERAKGNILERFSAQQFPDLHSELNLSSLELGDSALYFCASSLQGTNSPLHFGNGTRLTVT.

This clone appeared a single time. The chain's CDR3 is CASSFGQGGYTF. The CDR3 bases are TGTGCCAGCAGCTTCGGACAGGGTGGCTACACCTTC. This chain connects TRBV5-8 to TRBJ1-2; 8 positions match TRBD1. V was pared by 2 bases and J by 7 bases, with 1 base of the junction left unmatched. This CDR3 is 12 amino acids long. The germline CDR1 and CDR2 sequences are SGHTS and YDEGEE. The full variable domain, completed using reference TRBV5-8 and TRBJ1-2, is EAGVTQSPTHLIKTRGQQATLRCSPISGHTSVYWYQQALGLGLQFLLWYDEGEERNRGNFPPRFSGRQFPNYSSELNVNALELEDSALYLCASSFGQGGYTFGSGTRLTVV.

This clone was detected only a few times. The CDR3 nucleotides read TGTGCCACCGGAGCGCCGCAACACAATGAGCAGTTCTTC. Its protein product is CATGAPQHNEQFF. This rearrangement joins TRBV15 to TRBJ2-1; D gene ambiguous. In germline, CDR1 is LNHNV, CDR2 YYDKDF (reference sequence). V was trimmed by 8 bases and J by 5 bases, leaving 13 bases between them. The CDR3 has 13 amino acids. The complete variable domain, with remaining parts taken from reference TRBV15 and TRBJ2-1, reads DAMVIQNPRYQVTQFGKPVTLSCSQTLNHNVMYWYQQKSSQAPKLLFHYYDKDFNNEADTPDNFQSRRPNTSFCFLDIRSPGLGDTAMYLCATGAPQHNEQFFGPGTRLTVL.

The chain uses TRBV5-1 and TRBJ2-3, with no clear D. In germline, CDR1 is SGHRS, CDR2 YFSETQ. This CDR3 region has 13 residues. V dropped 4 bases and J dropped 0 bases, with 6 bases sitting between them. CDR3 sequence: CASSISSTDTQYF. DNA of the CDR3: TGCGCCAGCAGCATTTCTAGCACAGATACGCAGTATTTT.

This clone was recorded a few times. V gene TRBV6-6 combines with J gene TRBJ2-7, with a tentative D call TRBD2 (5 bases). Germline CDR1 is MNHNY and CDR2 is SVGAGI (reference sequence). There are 15 residues in the CDR3. The V and J ends lost 6 bases and 2 bases respectively, with 17 bases between them. The CDR3 nucleotides read TGTGCCAGCAGGCGGGCGGATACCTCAGCCTACGAGCAGTACTTC. Protein: CASRRADTSAYEQYF.

The chain uses TRBV6-6 and TRBJ2-5; D perhaps matches TRBD1 (5 bases). The V end was cut by 2 bases, the J end by 2 bases, with 12 bases between. The length of the CDR3 is 15 residues. Germline CDR1 is MNHNY and CDR2 is SVGAGI (reference sequence). As DNA, the CDR3 is TGTGCCAGCAGTTACGGGGCTAGTCGGCAAGAGACCCAGTACTTC. Its protein product is CASSYGASRQETQYF.

V and J are TRBV11-2 and TRBJ1-2; D is perhaps TRBD1 (6 bases). The CDR3 has 13 amino acids. Germline values: CDR1 SGHAT, CDR2 FQNNGV. V lost 2 bases and J 4 bases, leaving 8 bases between the germline ends. This CDR3 is CASSLSGAYGYTF. CDR3 nucleotides: TGTGCCAGCAGCTTATCAGGGGCCTATGGCTACACCTTC.

The chain employs TRBV9 and TRBJ1-3, with 11 bases matching TRBD1. V lost 4 bases and J lost 0; bases outside the gene matches: 6. Germline-derived CDR1 and CDR2 are SGDLS and YYNGEE. There are 17 residues in the CDR3. CDR3 amino acids: CASSLGQGGSSGNTIYF. DNA of the CDR3: TGTGCCAGCAGCCTGGGACAGGGGGGCTCCTCTGGAAACACCATATATTTT. Variable domain in full (rest from reference TRBV9 and TRBJ1-3): DSGVTQTPKHLITATGQRVTLRCSPRSGDLSVYWYQQSLDQGLQFLIQYYNGEERAKGNILERFSAQQFPDLHSELNLSSLELGDSALYFCASSLGQGGSSGNTIYFGEGSWLTVV.

The genes are TRBV25-1 and TRBJ1-1, with TRBD1 matching 9 bases. Trimming took 4 bases from V and 5 from J; bases not matched to a gene: 17. Germline CDR1 reads MGHDK; CDR2 reads SYGVNS. The CDR3 extends over 18 amino acids. CDR3 amino acids: CASSAHSRGTGKGTEAFF. In DNA, the CDR3 is TGTGCCAGCAGTGCACATTCGAGGGGGACAGGGAAAGGGACTGAAGCTTTCTTT.

The chain is built from TRBV5-1 and TRBJ1-4, with TRBD1 matching over 11 bases. The germline gives CDR1 SGHRS, CDR2 YFSETQ. The trim removed 3 bases at V and 6 bases at J, leaving 4 bases unmatched. The CDR3 totals 15 residues. The CDR3 bases are TGCGCCAGCAGCTCTCCGGGACAGGGGGATGAAAAACTGTTTTTT. Its translation: CASSSPGQGDEKLFF.